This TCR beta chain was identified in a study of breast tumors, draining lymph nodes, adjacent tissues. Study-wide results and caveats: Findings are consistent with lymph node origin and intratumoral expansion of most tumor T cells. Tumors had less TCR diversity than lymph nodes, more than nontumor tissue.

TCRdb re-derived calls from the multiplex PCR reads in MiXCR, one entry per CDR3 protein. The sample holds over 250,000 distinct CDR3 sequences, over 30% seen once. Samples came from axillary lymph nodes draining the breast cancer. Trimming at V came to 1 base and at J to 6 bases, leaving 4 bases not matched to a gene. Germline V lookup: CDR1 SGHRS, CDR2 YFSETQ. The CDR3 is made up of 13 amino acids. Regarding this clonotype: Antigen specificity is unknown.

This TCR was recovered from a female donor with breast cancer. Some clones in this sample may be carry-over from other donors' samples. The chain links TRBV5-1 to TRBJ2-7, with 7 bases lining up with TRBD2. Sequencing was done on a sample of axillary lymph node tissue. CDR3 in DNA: TGCGCCAGCAGCTTGACCGGGAGGACCGAGCAGTACTTC. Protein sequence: CASSLTGRTEQYF. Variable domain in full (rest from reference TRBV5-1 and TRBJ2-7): KAGVTQTPRYLIKTRGQQVTLSCSPISGHRSVSWYQQTPGQGLQFLFEYFSETQRNKGNFPGRFSGRQFSNSRSEMNVSTLELGDSALYLCASSLTGRTEQYFGPGTRLTVT.